These 28 T cell receptor beta chains came from one sample sequenced in a study of blood T cells in healthy people across ages. A second PCR, run for roughly 7 to 12 cycles, used a sample-barcoded 5' primer plus a J-beta primer mix. TCRdb fed the 5' RACE reads into MiXCR, producing one record per CDR3 protein. The sample includes about 670,000 distinct CDR3 sequences, roughly two fifths of them seen just once. Sequencing input: blood. These receptors all come from a man older than 75 in good health.

Worth noting for this clonotype: The junction and the germline gene differ at one end; a read error may be behind it. The rearrangement uses TRBV5-8 and TRBJ2-4, with 7 nucleotides matching TRBD1. Looked up from germline, CDR1 is SGHTS and CDR2 is YDEGEE. The length of the CDR3 is 14 residues. This CDR3 reads CASHRKGAKSIQYF. CDR3 DNA sequence: TGTGCCAGCCACCGGAAGGGGGCCAAAAGCATTCAGTACTTC.

This clonotype was detected once. The chain employs TRBV14 and TRBJ1-1, with D unclear. Germline assignment: CDR1 SGHDN and CDR2 FVKESK. The CDR3 loop spans 14 amino acids. V lost 1 base to trimming and J lost 6 bases, with 12 bases between them. The DNA of the CDR3 is TGTGCCAGCAGCCAAGCGTTAGGGTCAGCTGAAGCTTTCTTT. It yields the protein CASSQALGSAEAFF. The entire variable domain, with the rest obtained from reference TRBV14 and TRBJ1-1, is as follows: EAGVTQFPSHSVIEKGQTVTLRCDPISGHDNLYWYRRVMGKEIKFLLHFVKESKQDESGMPNNRFLAERTGGTYSTLKVQPAELEDSGVYFCASSQALGSAEAFFGQGTRLTVV.

Only a few counts were recorded for this clonotype. V gene TRBV7-2 combines with J gene TRBJ2-1; D is possibly TRBD1 (5 bases). The CDR3 totals 12 residues. Trimming removed 2 bases from V and 13 bases from J, with 12 bases in between. CDR1 is SGHTA, CDR2 FQGNSA, per germline. Written as DNA, the CDR3 is TGTGCCAGCAGCTTATCCCGACAGTTTCAGTTCTTC. It encodes CASSLSRQFQFF.

This clonotype was recorded only once. Compared with germline, one end of the junction differs, possibly owing to a read error. V gene TRBV28 combines with J gene TRBJ2-3, with D possibly being TRBD2 (6 bases). The CDR3 extends over 16 amino acids. Germline-derived CDR1 and CDR2 are MDHEN and SYDVKM. The CDR3 loop is CASSFGGRSGTDAQYF. The CDR3 region has the DNA TGTGCCAGCAGTTTCGGAGGGAGGTCTGGCACAGATGCGCAGTATTTT. The entire variable domain, with the rest obtained from reference TRBV28 and TRBJ2-3, is as follows: DVKVTQSSRYLVKRTGEKVFLECVQDMDHENMFWYRQDPGLGLRLIYFSYDVKMKEKGDIPEGYSVSREKKERFSLILESASTNQTSMYLCASSFGGRSGTDAQYFGPGTRLTVL.

This clonotype was observed a few times. The genes are TRBV28 and TRBJ2-4; the D is unclear. The germline gives CDR1 MDHEN, CDR2 SYDVKM. Between the trimmed V and J ends, which lost 3 bases and 11 bases, there was a span of 11 bases. The CDR3 contains 12 residues. Written as DNA, the CDR3 is TGTGCCAGCAGTTTGGTGGGTTTCGTTCAGTACTTC. Translated: CASSLVGFVQYF.

As for this clonotype: Given a much more abundant clone one base away, this may be a read error. The rearrangement joins TRBV7-2 to TRBJ2-6, with 10 bases that match TRBD1. CDR1 SGHTA and CDR2 FQGNSA come from the germline V gene. This CDR3 comprises 17 residues. The CDR3 reads CASSSLGTGAGASVLTF. CDR3 sequence (DNA): TGTGCCAGCAGCTCCCTCGGGACAGGGGCTGGGGCCAGCGTCCTGACTTTC. Combining the CDR3 with reference TRBV7-2 and TRBJ2-6 gives the whole variable domain GAGVSQSPSNKVTEKGKDVELRCDPISGHTALYWYRQSLGQGLEFLIYFQGNSAPDKSGLPSDRFSAERTGGSVSTLTIQRTQQEDSAVYLCASSSLGTGAGASVLTFGAGSRLTVL.

In this sample, this clonotype turned up a few times. The chain links TRBV20-1 to TRBJ2-1, with TRBD2 matching over 9 bases. Germline CDR1 reads DFQATT; CDR2 reads SNEGSKA (reference sequence). V trimming: 3 bases; J trimming: 0 bases; junction bases outside the gene matches: 12. This CDR3 region has 18 residues. CDR3 amino acids: CSARVRLAGTSSYNEQFF. In DNA form, the CDR3 reads TGCAGTGCTAGGGTGCGGCTAGCGGGGACGAGCTCCTACAATGAGCAGTTCTTC.

J is TRBJ1-2 and V is TRBV5-1; tentative D call: TRBD1 (6 bases). Trimming pared 3 bases from V and 5 bases from J, leaving 11 bases between. Germline V gene data show CDR1 as SGHRS and CDR2 as YFSETQ. CDR3 size: 13 residues. This CDR3 is CASSSQGMYGYTF. CDR3 nucleotide sequence: TGCGCCAGCAGCTCCCAGGGGATGTATGGCTACACCTTC.

This clonotype was observed a handful of times. The gene calls are TRBV2 and TRBJ2-3; D unclear. The CDR3 runs 15 residues. From germline, CDR1 is SNHLY and CDR2 FYNNEI. The V gene lost 3 bases and the J gene lost 0 bases, with 10 bases spanning the gap. The CDR3 region is CASSDQTLSTDTQYF. The CDR3 nucleotides are TGTGCCAGCAGTGACCAGACTCTTAGCACAGATACGCAGTATTTT.

The chain uses TRBV20-1 and TRBJ2-3; 9 bases are shared with TRBD2. V dropped 5 bases and J dropped 0; count of bases not matched to a gene: 6. The CDR3 contains 15 residues. Germline V lookup: CDR1 DFQATT, CDR2 SNEGSKA (reference sequence). The DNA for the CDR3 is TGCAGTGCTGGTATAGCGGGAGCCAGCACAGATACGCAGTATTTT. Its protein is CSAGIAGASTDTQYF.

The chain has TRBV5-1 and TRBJ2-1; TRBD2 is a possible D gene (5 bases). This CDR3 contains 15 residues. Germline V CDR1 and CDR2: SGHRS, YFSETQ. Trimming pared 0 bases from V and 7 bases from J, leaving 14 bases between. The CDR3 nucleotides are TGCGCCAGCAGCTTGGAGGGAGCCCAGTTGAATGAGCAGTTCTTC. Protein product: CASSLEGAQLNEQFF.

This rearrangement joins TRBV13 to TRBJ2-3; a weak D match, TRBD2 (6 bases). The CDR3 sequence is 16 residues long. In germline, CDR1 is PRHDT, CDR2 FYEKMQ (reference sequence). With 1 base removed from V and 0 bases from J, the gap between germline ends came to 11 bases. The CDR3 nucleotides are TGTGCCAGCAGCTTAGATCGGGGGATCAGCACAGATACGCAGTATTTT. Translated, it gives CASSLDRGISTDTQYF.

V usage is TRBV7-2 and J usage is TRBJ1-1; no definite D call. The CDR3 loop spans 13 amino acids. Germline V gene sequence: CDR1 SGHTA, CDR2 FQGNSA. V was shortened by 1 base and J by 7 bases, with 10 bases between the two germline ends. CDR3 protein: CASSLVRQVEAFF. The CDR3 region has the DNA TGTGCCAGCAGCTTAGTAAGACAAGTTGAAGCTTTCTTT. The full variable domain, with the rest looked up from reference TRBV7-2 and TRBJ1-1, is GAGVSQSPSNKVTEKGKDVELRCDPISGHTALYWYRQSLGQGLEFLIYFQGNSAPDKSGLPSDRFSAERTGGSVSTLTIQRTQQEDSAVYLCASSLVRQVEAFFGQGTRLTVV.

This clonotype has more than one count but fewer than ten. The CDR3 is CASSAGTTSRETQYF. DNA of the CDR3: TGTGCCAGCAGCGCAGGGACTACAAGCAGGGAGACCCAGTACTTC. V is TRBV9 and J is TRBJ2-5, with 7 bases that match TRBD2. The CDR3 consists of 15 residues. Germline CDR1 SGDLS, CDR2 YYNGEE. The trim removed 3 bases at V and 5 bases at J, leaving 10 bases unmatched.

The chain employs TRBV7-2 and TRBJ2-5; weak D call: TRBD2 (6 bases). Germline V gives CDR1 SGHTA, CDR2 FQGNSA. Trimming took 4 bases from V and 2 from J, leaving 20 bases between them. The CDR3 length is 17 residues. CDR3 sequence (DNA): TGTGCCAGCAGCTCCTCTGGGGGAGGACGGGGTCAAGAGACCCAGTACTTC. Protein product: CASSSSGGGRGQETQYF.

The chain joins TRBV6-6 to TRBJ2-7, with TRBD1 identical over 11 bases. The CDR3 spans 15 residues. V trimming: 5 bases; J trimming: 5 bases; junction bases outside the gene matches: 8. The germline V gene encodes CDR1 MNHNY and CDR2 SVGAGI (reference sequence). CDR3 protein: CASSDGGTGGDEQYF. CDR3 DNA: TGTGCCAGCAGTGACGGCGGGACAGGGGGGGACGAGCAGTACTTC.

This chain uses TRBV12-3 or TRBV12-4 with TRBJ1-2, with D unclear. This CDR3 has 12 amino acids. Trimming shortened V by 6 bases and J by 2 bases, and 7 bases separated the two germline ends. CDR3 sequence: CASRSPNYGYTF. DNA for the CDR3: TGTGCCAGCAGGTCCCCCAACTATGGCTACACCTTC.

The chain employs TRBV30 and TRBJ2-7; D is possibly TRBD1 (6 bases). V gave up 4 bases and J gave up 7 bases, with 26 bases separating them. CDR1 is GTSNPN and CDR2 is SVGIG in the germline V gene (reference sequence). CDR3 length: 16 amino acids. The chain's CDR3 is CAWNTGPQGRTNEQYF. The CDR3 DNA reads as TGTGCCTGGAACACCGGACCTCAGGGGCGGACGAATGAGCAGTACTTC.

The rearrangement uses TRBV3-1 and TRBJ2-7; weak D call: TRBD1 (6 bases). The J call may be in error: the DNA end matches TRBJ2-5 better. Germline CDR1 reads LGHDT; CDR2 reads YNNKEL (reference sequence). CDR3 length: 15 residues. This CDR3 reads CASSQVTGWTETQYF. Written as DNA, the CDR3 is TGTGCCAGCAGCCAAGTAACAGGGTGGACAGAGACCCAGTACTTC.

The gene calls are TRBV7-2 and TRBJ1-3; D uncertain. The CDR3 loop spans 15 amino acids. In germline, CDR1 is SGHTA, CDR2 FQGNSA. V lost 7 bases and J lost 4, with 17 bases in between. The CDR3 nucleotides read TGTGCCAGCAACTCCCCCGGGTTGGCGGGAAACACCATATATTTT. Its protein product is CASNSPGLAGNTIYF.

The genes are TRBV21-1 and TRBJ2-7; the table assigns TRBD1, which was not confirmed against the DNA. TRBV21-1 is classified as a pseudogene. The CDR3 sequence is 17 residues long. The CDR3 DNA reads as TGTGCCAGCAGCATACAAGTCCGGGACAGGGACATGTACGAGCAGTACTTC. Its protein product is CASSIQVRDRDMYEQYF.

The chain links TRBV28 to TRBJ2-5; D unresolved. The assigned J gene may be wrong: the sequence end matches TRBJ2-7 better. The CDR3 runs to 15 residues. Germline lookup yields CDR1 MDHEN and CDR2 SYDVKM. The CDR3 region is CASSFLSTPRGEQYF. CDR3 DNA sequence: TGTGCCAGCAGTTTCTTATCGACACCCCGAGGCGAGCAGTACTTC.

This chain joins TRBV4-3 and TRBJ2-3; 10 nucleotides line up with TRBD2. CDR1 and CDR2 from the germline V gene are LGHNA and YSLEER. This CDR3 region has 15 residues. V lost 0 bases and J lost 7; bases outside the gene matches: 4. The chain's CDR3 is CASSQDVAGGNTQYF. CDR3 nucleotide sequence: TGCGCCAGCAGCCAAGATGTAGCGGGGGGAAATACGCAGTATTTT.

The sample holds a few counts of this clonotype. J is TRBJ2-1 and V is TRBV20-1, with TRBD2 matching over 9 bases. The V segment lost 3 bases and the J segment 5 bases; nucleotides outside the gene matches: 5. Germline values: CDR1 DFQATT, CDR2 SNEGSKA (reference sequence). The CDR3 contains 14 residues. The CDR3 region is CSARWLAGNNEQFF. In DNA form, the CDR3 reads TGCAGTGCTAGGTGGCTAGCGGGGAACAATGAGCAGTTCTTC.

The V gene is TRBV5-1, the J gene TRBJ2-1, with 13 bases aligning to TRBD2. CDR3 length: 16 amino acids. The germline V gene encodes CDR1 SGHRS and CDR2 YFSETQ. The V segment lost 7 bases and the J segment 6 bases; nucleotides outside the gene matches: 10. The CDR3 spells CASDRGTSGKPNEQFF. The CDR3 DNA sequence: TGCGCCAGCGACAGGGGGACTAGCGGGAAACCCAATGAGCAGTTCTTC. The entire variable domain, with the rest obtained from reference TRBV5-1 and TRBJ2-1, is as follows: KAGVTQTPRYLIKTRGQQVTLSCSPISGHRSVSWYQQTPGQGLQFLFEYFSETQRNKGNFPGRFSGRQFSNSRSEMNVSTLELGDSALYLCASDRGTSGKPNEQFFGPGTRLTVL.

V and J are TRBV4-2 and TRBJ2-5; D is unresolved. Germline lookup yields CDR1 LGHNA and CDR2 YNFKEQ. V was cut by 0 bases and J by 4 bases, with 12 bases left in between. The CDR3 sequence is 15 residues long. The CDR3 bases are TGTGCCAGCAGCCAAGATATGAAGTCTGCAGAGACCCAGTACTTC. This gives the protein CASSQDMKSAETQYF.

As to this clonotype: This clone may be a read error of a much larger clone one base away. This chain joins TRBV29-1 and TRBJ2-4; a weak D match, TRBD2 (5 bases). This CDR3 has 12 amino acids. Germline CDR1 SQVTM, CDR2 ANQGSEA. CDR3 sequence reads: CGAVEALDEQYF. CDR3 nucleotides: TGCGGCGCTGTGGAGGCTCTTGATGAGCAGTACTTC.

This rearrangement joins TRBV27 to TRBJ2-5; D is possibly TRBD1 (6 bases). Trimming shortened V by 6 bases and J by 1 base, and 18 bases separated the two germline ends. Germline CDR1 MNHEY, CDR2 SMNVEV (reference sequence). The CDR3 loop spans 16 amino acids. The chain's CDR3 is CASSLQGLLTQETQYF. DNA of the CDR3: TGTGCCAGCAGCCTTCAGGGGCTGCTAACCCAAGAGACCCAGTACTTC.